One and the same sample provided the 18 T cell receptor beta chains below, sequenced in a study of early stage breast cancer tumors. Profiled with immunoSEQ multiplex PCR; TCRdb holds only in-frame clones, not every one. This table has roughly 49,000 clones, approximately 78% appearing once. Sequenced input: blood. These receptors came from a person aged 40 to 49 with breast cancer.

The gene calls are TRBV6-1 and TRBJ2-3; D is unresolved. From germline, CDR1 is MNHNS and CDR2 SASEGT. This CDR3 spans 15 amino acids. Trimming stripped 1 base from V and 2 bases from J, with 10 bases between. CDR3: CASSEGWGYTDTQYF. The CDR3 bases are TGTGCCAGCAGTGAAGGGTGGGGATACACAGATACGCAGTATTTT.

This rearrangement joins TRBV9 to TRBJ1-4; possibly TRBD1 for D (6 bases). The germline V gene encodes CDR1 SGDLS and CDR2 YYNGEE. Trimming took 3 bases from V and 7 from J, leaving 13 bases between them. This CDR3 is 14 amino acids long. This chain's CDR3 is CASSDRAGGEKLFF. Written as DNA, the CDR3 is TGTGCCAGCAGCGACAGGGCCGGGGGTGAAAAACTGTTTTTT.

The chain is built from TRBV5-5 and TRBJ2-7; D gene uncertain. Germline V CDR1 and CDR2: SGHKS, YYEKEE (reference sequence). This CDR3 spans 14 amino acids. Trimming removed 4 bases at V and 4 bases at J, with 15 bases between. The DNA of the CDR3 is TGTGCCAGCAGCCCCTCCCTCCCAGATTACGAGCAGTACTTC. It encodes CASSPSLPDYEQYF.

The DNA for the CDR3 is TGCAGCGTATTATACGGGGAGACCCAGTACTTC. This gives the protein CSVLYGETQYF. The chain carries TRBV29-1 and TRBJ2-5; no clear D gene. Germline V lookup: CDR1 SQVTM, CDR2 ANQGSEA. Deletions cut 6 bases from V and 5 bases from J, with 10 bases between. The CDR3 has 11 residues.

The chain couples TRBV4-1 to TRBJ1-1; D is unclear. The germline V gene encodes CDR1 MGHRA and CDR2 YSYEKL. The CDR3 runs to 14 residues. Trimming removed 4 bases at V and 0 bases at J, with 9 bases between. The CDR3 DNA reads TGCGCCAGCAGCCGAAATAGGGTGAACACTGAAGCTTTCTTT. It codes for CASSRNRVNTEAFF.

The chain recombines TRBV14 with TRBJ2-1; D might be TRBD2 (6 bases). Per germline, CDR1 SGHDN and CDR2 FVKESK. V was shortened by 4 bases and J by 0 bases, with 25 bases between the two germline ends. The CDR3 is 20 amino acids. CDR3 nucleotide sequence: TGTGCCAGCAGCCCAGGGTGGGTTGGTATAGCGACTAGCTCCTACAATGAGCAGTTCTTC. Translation gives CASSPGWVGIATSSYNEQFF.

V gene TRBV10-3 combines with J gene TRBJ1-2, with a possible D match to TRBD1 (6 bases). Per the germline V gene, CDR1 is ENHRY and CDR2 is SYGVKD. This CDR3 spans 14 amino acids. With 6 bases removed from V and 3 bases from J, the gap between germline ends came to 14 bases. CDR3: CAIRAGTRDYGYTF. CDR3 sequence (DNA): TGTGCCATCAGAGCCGGGACACGGGACTATGGCTACACCTTC.

The chain combines TRBV4-2 with TRBJ2-2, with D uncertain. Germline lookup yields CDR1 LGHNA and CDR2 YNFKEQ. CDR3 size: 15 residues. With 2 bases removed from V and 5 bases from J, the gap between germline ends came to 12 bases. The chain's CDR3 is CASSQTHEKTGELFF. In DNA form, the CDR3 reads TGTGCCAGCAGCCAAACCCATGAGAAAACCGGGGAGCTGTTTTTT.

V and J are TRBV7-9 and TRBJ2-3; D unresolved. Germline CDR1 reads SEHNR; CDR2 reads FQNEAQ (reference sequence). With 1 base removed from V and 0 bases from J, the gap between germline ends came to 5 bases. This CDR3 comprises 14 residues. CDR3 region: CASSLVASTDTQYF. In nucleotides, the CDR3 is TGTGCCAGCAGCTTAGTAGCTAGCACAGATACGCAGTATTTT.

The V call is TRBV5-1, the J call TRBJ1-4; TRBD1 aligns across 9 bases. V lost 6 bases, J lost 5 bases, and 8 bases stayed unmatched. Germline V gives CDR1 SGHRS, CDR2 YFSETQ. The CDR3 has 15 amino acids. The CDR3 nucleotides read TGCGCCAGCAAGGACAGGGGAGACTCAAATGAAAAACTGTTTTTT. As protein: CASKDRGDSNEKLFF.

The V and J genes are TRBV30 and TRBJ1-3, with D perhaps matching TRBD1 (5 bases). From germline, CDR1 is GTSNPN and CDR2 SVGIG (reference sequence). Trimming stripped 1 base from V and 3 bases from J, with 7 bases between. The CDR3 runs to 13 residues. CDR3 nucleotides: TGTGCCTGGAGTGGACAGAGTGGAAACACCATATATTTT. Residues: CAWSGQSGNTIYF.

The J gene is TRBJ1-5, the V gene TRBV6-1; 10 nucleotides align to TRBD1. CDR1 is MNHNS, CDR2 SASEGT, per germline. J was trimmed by 5 bases and V by 3 bases; bases with no gene match: 1. The CDR3 has 14 residues. The CDR3 DNA is TGTGCCAGCAGTGAGGGGACAGGGGATCAGCCCCAGCATTTT. It codes for CASSEGTGDQPQHF.

This clone was detected once. This chain links TRBV5-1 with TRBJ1-1, with 8 positions matching TRBD1. CDR1 is SGHRS, CDR2 YFSETQ, per germline. CDR3 length: 14 residues. V shed 0 bases and J 6 bases; nucleotides not matched to a gene: 4. This CDR3 is CASSLAQGVAEAFF. CDR3 sequence (DNA): TGCGCCAGCAGCTTGGCACAGGGGGTCGCTGAAGCTTTCTTT.

The chain joins TRBV29-1 to TRBJ2-1, with 8 bases fitting TRBD2. CDR3 size: 17 residues. V lost 4 bases to trimming and J lost 3 bases; unmatched junction nucleotides: 14. CDR1 and CDR2 (germline): SQVTM, ANQGSEA. CDR3 in DNA: TGCAGCGTTGGATCGGGTGCAGCGGGAGAAAACTACAATGAGCAGTTCTTC. Residues: CSVGSGAAGENYNEQFF.

The rearrangement joins TRBV6-1 to TRBJ1-5; tentatively, D is TRBD1 (5 bases). The germline V gene has CDR1 MNHNS and CDR2 SASEGT. This CDR3 is built from 15 residues. Trimming removed 1 base from V and 2 bases from J, with 9 bases in between. The CDR3, as DNA: TGTGCCAGCAGTGAAGGCGGGGCTGGCAATCAGCCCCAGCATTTT. This encodes CASSEGGAGNQPQHF.

The chain joins TRBV6-1 to TRBJ2-7; D tentatively reads TRBD1 or TRBD2 (6 bases each). V lost 6 bases to trimming and J lost 3 bases, with 18 bases between them. The germline CDR1 and CDR2 sequences are MNHNS and SASEGT. The CDR3 has 15 amino acids. In nucleotides, the CDR3 is TGTGCCAGCAGCCTATTTCAGGGGAGGATCTACGAGCAGTACTTC. It translates to CASSLFQGRIYEQYF.

CDR3 residues: CASSSVRGLRNHEQYF. DNA for the CDR3: TGTGCCAGCAGCTCCGTTCGGGGGTTGCGGAACCACGAGCAGTACTTC. This chain joins TRBV7-2 and TRBJ2-7; D might be TRBD2 (6 bases). Germline loops: CDR1 SGHTA, CDR2 FQGNSA. V was shortened by 4 bases and J by 5 bases, with 21 bases between the two germline ends. The CDR3 has 16 amino acids.

This rearrangement joins TRBV5-1 to TRBJ2-3, with TRBD1 identical over 10 bases. V was pared by 2 bases and J by 3 bases, with 3 bases of the junction left unmatched. The germline V gene encodes CDR1 SGHRS and CDR2 YFSETQ. The CDR3 covers 15 residues. The chain's CDR3 is CASSLGQGGTDTQYF. CDR3 nucleotides: TGCGCCAGCAGCTTAGGACAGGGGGGGACAGATACGCAGTATTTT.